The clone carrying this T cell receptor (beta chain) was seen many times. Each single cDNA molecule received a unique molecular identifier. TCRdb fed the 5' RACE reads into MiXCR, producing one record per CDR3 protein. The sample holds 50,000 or so distinct CDR3 sequences, approximately 12% seen once. The data stem from a study of early T cells in non-severe SARS-CoV-2 infection. Germline V lookup: CDR1 SGDLS, CDR2 YYNGEE. The V and J ends lost 1 base and 5 bases respectively, with 12 bases between them. CDR3 size: 14 residues. Source material: whole blood. The clonotype originates from an adult who was a healthcare worker with PCR-confirmed SARS-CoV-2 infection or an uninfected control (not recorded which). The chain carries TRBV9 and TRBJ2-5; possibly TRBD2 for D (5 bases). The CDR3 spells CASSVTGVGETQYF. Here the CDR3 DNA reads TGTGCCAGCAGCGTAACCGGGGTCGGGGAGACCCAGTACTTC.